This entry features one T cell receptor (beta chain) sequence. The record originates from a study of blood T cell repertoires in COVID-19. Germline CDR1 and CDR2: MDHEN and SYDVKM. The CDR3 spans 15 residues. After removal of 6 bases from V and 4 bases from J, the junction contained 10 bases not matched to a gene. Produced via immunoSEQ multiplex PCR; TCRdb's table is partial and in-frame only. The sample has 100,000 to 150,000 clones, about nine tenths seen once; the top ten hold 10%. Sample: peripheral blood. The sequence derives from a man in his fifties or sixties with acute or convalescent COVID-19. The rearrangement joins TRBV28 to TRBJ1-2; 8 positions agree with TRBD1. DNA for the CDR3: TGTGCCAGCAGCTCGCTTGGACAGGGAATCTATGGCTACACCTTC. Encoded protein: CASSSLGQGIYGYTF.